Below are 9 T cell receptor beta chains sequenced from a single sample in a study of T cells in women clearing cervical HPV infection. The assay was immunoSEQ multiplex PCR, and TCRdb's table has in-frame clones only and misses some. This repertoire includes tens of thousands of clones. Sequenced: blood buffy coat. These receptors were collected from a woman between 18 and 70 years old with a cervical HPV16 infection that either progressed to CIN3+ or cleared (not recorded which).

Comment on this clone: The read is 3 residues too short to cover the CDR3 end, so that end is filled in from the germline J gene. J is TRBJ2-1 and V is TRBV6-4; 9 nucleotides line up with TRBD1. This CDR3 is built from 15 residues. CDR1 MRHNA and CDR2 SNTAGT come from the germline V gene. Trimming took 0 bases from V and 3 from J; bases not matched to a gene: 0. CDR3 DNA, as far as it was read: TGTGCCAGCAGTGACTCGACAGGGGGCTACAATGAG. Translation gives CASSDSTGGYNE. The whole CDR3 protein reads CASSDSTGGYNEQFF.

Concerning this clone: The read comes to an end 3 residues before the CDR3 does, leaving the germline J gene to fill in the end. V usage is TRBV14 and J usage is TRBJ2-2, with D hard to call. There are 15 residues in the CDR3. Germline V lookup: CDR1 SGHDN, CDR2 FVKESK. V was shortened by 0 bases and J by 1 base, with 6 bases between the two germline ends. The DNA read from the CDR3 is TGTGCCAGCAGCCAAGAACTTCAGAACACCGGGGAG. Residues: CASSQELQNTGE. The whole CDR3 protein reads CASSQELQNTGELFF. Using reference TRBV14 and TRBJ2-2 for the parts outside the CDR3, the full variable domain is EAGVTQFPSHSVIEKGQTVTLRCDPISGHDNLYWYRRVMGKEIKFLLHFVKESKQDESGMPNNRFLAERTGGTYSTLKVQPAELEDSGVYFCASSQELQNTGELFFGEGSRLTVL.

As to this clone: The read gets to within 3 residues of the CDR3 end, and the germline J gene fills in the rest. V and J are TRBV4-2 and TRBJ1-2; 8 nucleotides line up with TRBD1. Germline-derived CDR1 and CDR2 are LGHNA and YNFKEQ. The CDR3 extends over 16 amino acids. Partial CDR3 DNA: TGTGCCAGCAGCCAACGGGCCCAGGGGGCATCGGGGGGC. It encodes CASSQRAQGASGG. The complete CDR3 reads CASSQRAQGASGGYTF.

Notes on this clone: The read ends 3 residues before the CDR3 terminus; that terminus is restored from the germline J gene. The same CDR3 also results from other DNA sequences found in this sample. The chain has TRBV15 and TRBJ1-1; tentative D call: TRBD1 (6 bases). This CDR3 spans 13 amino acids. Per the germline V gene, CDR1 is LNHNV and CDR2 is YYDKDF (reference sequence). Trimming took off 0 bases at V and 6 bases at J, with 8 bases between the two ends. CDR3 loop: CATSRDRGSEAFF. The covered CDR3 bases are TGTGCCACCAGCAGAGATAGGGGGTCTGAA.

CDR3 bases read: TGTGCCAGCAGCCCAGGACAGGAATTTCTTGAA. Amino acids: CASSPGQEFLE. The entire CDR3 reads CASSPGQEFLEAFF. The genes are TRBV5-4 and TRBJ1-1, with 7 bases aligning to TRBD1. The read stops 3 residues short of the end of the CDR3; the missing end is completed from the germline J gene. CDR1 is SGHNT and CDR2 is YYREEE in the germline V gene (reference sequence). The CDR3 sequence is 14 residues long. The V and J ends lost 4 bases and 7 bases, in that order; junction bases with no gene match: 10.

As to this clone: Sequencing ends 3 residues short of the CDR3 end; the germline J gene provides the rest. This chain links TRBV19 with TRBJ2-5, with 10 bases that match TRBD1. In germline, CDR1 is LNHDA, CDR2 SQIVND (reference sequence). The CDR3 runs 18 residues. With 9 bases clipped from V and 7 bases from J, the junction kept 23 bases outside the gene matches. CDR3 region: CASGDRDRGRGVEGTQYF. The CDR3 DNA, read in part, is TGTGCCAGCGGAGACCGGGACAGGGGACGTGGGGTGGAGGGGACC.

A remark on this clone: The read terminates 3 residues before the CDR3 end, so the remaining end is supplied by the germline J gene. The rearrangement joins TRBV2 to TRBJ2-1; D is perhaps TRBD1 (5 bases). CDR3 size: 13 residues. Germline lookup yields CDR1 SNHLY and CDR2 FYNNEI. The germline V and J ends were trimmed by 4 bases and 8 bases, with 12 bases remaining between them. CDR3 bases read: TGTGCCAGCAGTGTACGGCAGGGCTATGAG. Its translation: CASSVRQGYE. The whole CDR3 reads CASSVRQGYEQFF.

As to this clone: The sequence runs out 3 residues before the end of the CDR3; the remainder is reconstructed from the germline J gene. This chain joins TRBV10-2 and TRBJ2-5, with D uncertain. V shed 0 bases and J shed 5 bases, with 10 bases lying between them. Germline V lookup: CDR1 WSHSY, CDR2 SAAADI. The CDR3 runs 14 residues. The chain's CDR3 is CASSESGSHETQYF. CDR3 DNA (partial): TGCGCCAGCAGTGAGTCAGGGTCCCACGAGACC.

Details on this clone: The read ends 3 residues shy of where the CDR3 ends; the end is completed using the germline J gene. The chain combines TRBV28 with TRBJ2-3; TRBD2 aligns across 10 bases. CDR3 length: 16 amino acids. Germline loops: CDR1 MDHEN, CDR2 SYDVKM. Trimming removed 5 bases from V and 1 base from J; junction bases left unmatched: 6. The CDR3 reads CASSPRTSGGTDTQYF. The sequenced part of the CDR3 DNA is TGTGCCAGCAGTCCCCGAACTAGCGGGGGCACAGATACG.